A single sample gave rise to the 25 T cell receptor beta chains below, sequenced in a study of T cells in localized non-small cell lung cancer. The assay was immunoSEQ multiplex PCR, and TCRdb's table has in-frame clones only and misses some. The sample lists approximately 88,000 clones; roughly 91% were seen once. The sequencing here drew on PBMCs, taken before any cancer treatment. Every receptor here comes from a woman aged 40-75 years with stage II squamous cell lung carcinoma.

The chain employs TRBV5-6 and TRBJ1-1; D gene ambiguous. Trimming left V 4 bases short and J 1 base short, with 11 bases between. Per germline, CDR1 SGHDT and CDR2 YYEEEE. The CDR3 consists of 14 residues. The CDR3 protein is CASSPSGQNTEAFF. CDR3 DNA: TGTGCCAGCAGCCCCTCTGGCCAGAACACTGAAGCTTTCTTT.

The V call is TRBV10-3, the J call TRBJ2-7; D may be TRBD1 (5 bases). The CDR3 spans 15 residues. The ends were cut back, 4 bases at V and 2 bases at J, with 15 bases in the middle. The germline CDR1 and CDR2 sequences are ENHRY and SYGVKD. CDR3 sequence reads: CAISGSETEPYEQYF. The CDR3 DNA reads TGTGCCATCAGTGGGAGCGAGACAGAACCCTACGAGCAGTACTTC.

The chain combines TRBV6-6 with TRBJ1-1, with a possible D match to TRBD1 (6 bases). The germline CDR1 and CDR2 sequences are MNHNY and SVGAGI (reference sequence). Trimming cost V 6 bases and J 7 bases, with 21 bases left between them. This CDR3 is 15 amino acids long. The CDR3 sequence: CASSLTDGGLGEAFF. The CDR3 nucleotides read TGTGCCAGCAGCCTCACAGACGGGGGCCTGGGTGAAGCTTTCTTT.

This sequence joins TRBV7-2 and TRBJ1-5; 8 bases agree with TRBD1. CDR3 length: 15 residues. V shed 3 bases, J shed 5 bases, and the junction held 6 bases outside the gene matches. CDR1 and CDR2 from the germline V gene are SGHTA and FQGNSA. The CDR3 DNA sequence: TGTGCCAGCAGCTTCCGTCAGGGGGCTTATCAGCCCCAGCATTTT. Amino acid sequence: CASSFRQGAYQPQHF.

This sequence joins TRBV30 and TRBJ2-1; the match to TRBD1 covers 7 bases. Germline CDR1 and CDR2: GTSNPN and SVGIG (reference sequence). This CDR3 region has 14 residues. The V segment lost 8 bases and the J segment 0 bases; nucleotides outside the gene matches: 7. The CDR3 sequence: CARVGQSSYNEQFF. Written as DNA, the CDR3 is TGTGCCCGAGTGGGACAGAGCTCCTACAATGAGCAGTTCTTC.

V is TRBV5-4 and J is TRBJ2-2; the match to TRBD1 covers 8 bases. Trimming cost V 6 bases and J 1 base; bases outside gene matches: 8. Germline V lookup: CDR1 SGHNT, CDR2 YYREEE (reference sequence). This CDR3 region has 16 residues. The CDR3 nucleotides read TGTGCCAGCAAACCCGCGGGGACAGGGAACACCGGGGAGCTGTTTTTT. Protein: CASKPAGTGNTGELFF.

This clone came up once. The chain recombines TRBV5-1 with TRBJ2-6, with TRBD1 as a possible D gene (5 bases). This CDR3 is built from 17 residues. The germline V gene has CDR1 SGHRS and CDR2 YFSETQ. Trimming took 0 bases from V and 4 from J, leaving 14 bases between them. CDR3 in amino acids: CASSLDSSRAGANVLTF. The CDR3 DNA is TGCGCCAGCAGCTTGGATAGCTCCAGGGCGGGGGCCAACGTCCTGACTTTC. Drawing the rest from reference TRBV5-1 and TRBJ2-6, the complete variable domain is KAGVTQTPRYLIKTRGQQVTLSCSPISGHRSVSWYQQTPGQGLQFLFEYFSETQRNKGNFPGRFSGRQFSNSRSEMNVSTLELGDSALYLCASSLDSSRAGANVLTFGAGSRLTVL.

The V call is TRBV10-3, the J call TRBJ2-1, with D perhaps TRBD2 (5 bases). The CDR3 is 14 residues long. V dropped 7 bases and J dropped 4 bases, with 14 bases sitting between them. Germline values: CDR1 ENHRY, CDR2 SYGVKD. CDR3 in DNA: TGTGCCATCAAAAGGAGCGGTGGGTACAATGAGCAGTTCTTC. Its protein product is CAIKRSGGYNEQFF.

This clone was counted a single time. The V call is TRBV19, the J call TRBJ1-5; 8 positions agree with TRBD1. This CDR3 has 16 residues. The ends lost 5 bases at V and 4 bases at J; junction bases unmatched: 10. The germline V gene encodes CDR1 LNHDA and CDR2 SQIVND (reference sequence). The CDR3 DNA sequence: TGTGCCAGTAGTCCCCTGGAAGGACAGGGAAATCAGCCCCAGCATTTT. Protein: CASSPLEGQGNQPQHF. Combining the CDR3 with reference TRBV19 and TRBJ1-5 gives the whole variable domain DGGITQSPKYLFRKEGQNVTLSCEQNLNHDAMYWYRQDPGQGLRLIYYSQIVNDFQKGDIAEGYSVSREKKESFPLTVTSAQKNPTAFYLCASSPLEGQGNQPQHFGDGTRLSIL.

The chain employs TRBV15 and TRBJ2-1; a possible D gene is TRBD2 (6 bases). Germline CDR1 is LNHNV and CDR2 is YYDKDF (reference sequence). V dropped 6 bases and J dropped 0 bases, with 12 bases sitting between them. This CDR3 contains 15 residues. The CDR3 DNA reads as TGTGCCACCAGGCCTCGGGGGAGCTCCTACAATGAGCAGTTCTTC. Protein sequence: CATRPRGSSYNEQFF.

This chain uses TRBV27 with TRBJ1-5; 8 bases fit TRBD1. Germline V gene sequence: CDR1 MNHEY, CDR2 SMNVEV (reference sequence). The CDR3 sequence is 15 residues long. J lost 3 bases, V lost 7 bases, and 8 bases had no gene match. The DNA for the CDR3 is TGTGCCAGCACCCCGACAGGGGCTTTCAATCAGCCCCAGCATTTT. Residues: CASTPTGAFNQPQHF.

The chain carries TRBV4-1 and TRBJ1-2, with no clear D. The CDR3 runs to 17 residues. V was shortened by 0 bases and J by 8 bases, with 22 bases between the two germline ends. Germline V gives CDR1 MGHRA, CDR2 YSYEKL. The DNA of the CDR3 is TGCGCCAGCAGCCAAGATCGGAAACTGGGCCTACATCGCGGCTACACCTTC. Protein sequence: CASSQDRKLGLHRGYTF.

This clone has only one observation. This chain connects TRBV7-8 to TRBJ1-1; D might be TRBD1 (5 bases). The V gene lost 2 bases and the J gene lost 8 bases, with 15 bases spanning the gap. The CDR3 extends over 14 amino acids. CDR1 and CDR2 from the germline V gene are SGHVS and FQNEAQ. The CDR3 protein is CASSLRGGTREAFF. CDR3 in DNA: TGTGCCAGCAGCTTAAGGGGAGGGACCAGAGAAGCTTTCTTT.

This clone appeared once. The chain couples TRBV2 to TRBJ2-2; D is unresolved. CDR1 is SNHLY and CDR2 is FYNNEI in the germline V gene. V dropped 2 bases and J dropped 0 bases, with 7 bases sitting between them. This CDR3 is built from 15 residues. Written as DNA, the CDR3 is TGTGCCAGCAGTGAATTGGCAGCGAACACCGGGGAGCTGTTTTTT. Its protein is CASSELAANTGELFF.

J is TRBJ1-2 and V is TRBV5-1; perhaps TRBD1 as D (6 bases). This CDR3 comprises 14 residues. The V and J ends lost 4 bases and 5 bases respectively, with 15 bases between them. Germline CDR1 and CDR2: SGHRS and YFSETQ. The CDR3 nucleotides are TGCGCCAGCAGCCTAGGACAGTCTACTTATGGCTACACCTTC. It is translated as CASSLGQSTYGYTF.

The chain has TRBV7-2 and TRBJ2-7; a possible D gene is TRBD1 (5 bases). The CDR3 has 14 amino acids. The germline V and J ends were trimmed by 1 base and 7 bases, with 14 bases remaining between them. Germline V gene data show CDR1 as SGHTA and CDR2 as FQGNSA. CDR3 in DNA: TGTGCCAGCAGCTTAGACAGGAGAGCTGGTGAGCAGTACTTC. Translating gives CASSLDRRAGEQYF.

The chain is built from TRBV11-3 and TRBJ1-5; no firm D call. Trimming cost V 1 base and J 5 bases, with 15 bases left between them. Germline CDR1 SGHNT, CDR2 YENEEA. The CDR3 has 16 residues. The CDR3 sequence is CASSLGARETDQPQHF. CDR3 nucleotide sequence: TGTGCCAGCAGCTTAGGGGCGAGGGAAACGGATCAGCCCCAGCATTTT.

This clone came up once. This chain's CDR3 is CASSLRGGTGELFF. CDR3 sequence (DNA): TGTGCCAGCAGCTTGCGGGGGGGCACCGGGGAGCTGTTTTTT. This chain uses TRBV5-8 with TRBJ2-2; 8 nucleotides line up with TRBD2. Per germline, CDR1 SGHTS and CDR2 YDEGEE. The CDR3 extends over 14 amino acids. The junction had 0 bases not matched to a gene; V was cut back by 1 base and J by 4 bases.

The chain is built from TRBV6-6 and TRBJ2-2, with 9 bases identical to TRBD1. Germline CDR1 is MNHNY and CDR2 is SVGAGI (reference sequence). With 5 bases clipped from V and 0 bases from J, the junction kept 4 bases outside the gene matches. There are 16 residues in the CDR3. CDR3 region: CASSQQGASNTGELFF. DNA of the CDR3: TGTGCCAGCAGTCAACAGGGGGCATCGAACACCGGGGAGCTGTTTTTT.

V gene TRBV28 combines with J gene TRBJ1-2; D unclear. V was clipped by 6 bases and J by 8 bases, with 13 bases between them. Germline CDR1 and CDR2: MDHEN and SYDVKM. The CDR3 consists of 12 residues. CDR3 residues: CASSRTGSGYTF. DNA of the CDR3: TGTGCCAGCAGCCGGACGGGTTCGGGCTACACCTTC.

The chain is built from TRBV29-1 and TRBJ1-4; no clear D gene. Germline values: CDR1 SQVTM, CDR2 ANQGSEA. This CDR3 has 13 residues. V was shortened by 6 bases and J by 7 bases, with 15 bases between the two germline ends. CDR3 region: CSVDLDGREKLFF. The CDR3 DNA reads as TGCAGCGTCGACCTGGACGGGCGTGAAAAACTGTTTTTT.

This chain connects TRBV6-6 to TRBJ1-2, with a weak D call TRBD1 (5 bases). This CDR3 is built from 15 residues. Germline V CDR1 and CDR2: MNHNY, SVGAGI (reference sequence). The V end lost 4 bases, the J end lost 0 bases, and 12 bases lay between the germline ends. CDR3 sequence: CASSSYGGANYGYTF. The CDR3 DNA reads TGTGCCAGCAGTTCCTACGGGGGGGCTAACTATGGCTACACCTTC.

CDR3 nucleotide sequence: TGCAGCGTTGAAGCCCCCCATGCCCAAAACATTCAGTACTTC. Its translation: CSVEAPHAQNIQYF. The V gene is TRBV29-1, the J gene TRBJ2-4, with D unclear. From germline, CDR1 is SQVTM and CDR2 ANQGSEA. Trimming took off 1 base at V and 5 bases at J, with 12 bases between the two ends. This CDR3 has 14 residues.

This chain uses TRBV6-1 with TRBJ1-2, with 10 bases lining up with TRBD1. Germline lookup yields CDR1 MNHNS and CDR2 SASEGT. The length of the CDR3 is 15 residues. The V gene end was trimmed by 7 bases and the J gene end by 5 bases; junction bases not matched to a gene: 10. CDR3 sequence (DNA): TGTGCCAGCATGGGGATCGGGACAGGGGATTATGGCTACACCTTC. Amino acids: CASMGIGTGDYGYTF.

The V gene is TRBV29-1, the J gene TRBJ1-1; 8 nucleotides agree with TRBD1. J was trimmed by 6 bases and V by 6 bases; bases with no gene match: 6. This CDR3 comprises 12 residues. CDR1 SQVTM and CDR2 ANQGSEA come from the germline V gene. The chain's CDR3 is CSVLSGGSEAFF. Written as DNA, the CDR3 is TGCAGCGTCCTGTCAGGGGGCTCTGAAGCTTTCTTT.